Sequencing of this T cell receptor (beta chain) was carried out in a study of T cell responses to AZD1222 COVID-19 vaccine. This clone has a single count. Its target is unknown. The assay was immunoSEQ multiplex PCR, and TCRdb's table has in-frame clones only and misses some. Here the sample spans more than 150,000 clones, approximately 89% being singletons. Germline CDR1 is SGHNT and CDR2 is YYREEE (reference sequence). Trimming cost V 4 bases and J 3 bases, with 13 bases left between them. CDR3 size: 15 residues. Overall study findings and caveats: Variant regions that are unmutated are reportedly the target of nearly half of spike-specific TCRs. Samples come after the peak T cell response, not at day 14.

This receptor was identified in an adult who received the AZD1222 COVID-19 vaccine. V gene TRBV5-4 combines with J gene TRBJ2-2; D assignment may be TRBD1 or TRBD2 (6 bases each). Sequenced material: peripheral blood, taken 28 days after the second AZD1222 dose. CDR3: CASSPGGLDTGELFF. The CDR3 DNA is TGTGCCAGCAGCCCTGGGGGGCTCGACACCGGGGAGCTGTTTTTT. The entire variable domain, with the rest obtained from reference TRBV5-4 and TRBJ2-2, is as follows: ETGVTQSPTHLIKTRGQQVTLRCSSQSGHNTVSWYQQALGQGPQFIFQYYREEENGRGNFPPRFSGLQFPNYSSELNVNALELDDSALYLCASSPGGLDTGELFFGEGSRLTVL.